The rows below give T cell receptor beta chains drawn from one sample of a study of blood T cell repertoires in COVID-19. This table comes from immunoSEQ multiplex PCR, and its TCRdb copy is limited to in-frame clones, with some not included. Seen here are 150,000 to 200,000 clones, more than 85% observed once, and the top ten hold over 0.85%. The sequenced material came from peripheral blood. The receptors here all came from a young man with acute or convalescent COVID-19. CDR3s include the opening cysteine and the closing phenylalanine or tryptophan. The order of the fields is V gene, J gene, CDR3 protein.

>TRBV4-1|TRBJ2-5
CASSQGHFTSGGEETQYF
>TRBV3-1/TRBV3-2|TRBJ2-2
CASSPPGLSTGELFF
>TRBV5-1|TRBJ2-3
CASSTGLAASTDTQYF
>TRBV7-3|TRBJ2-1
CASSGTGSLANEQFF
>TRBV12-5|TRBJ1-1
CASGLVQGDRGAFF
>TRBV4-1|TRBJ2-5
CASSPSGGEETQYF
>TRBV7-2|TRBJ2-5
CASRFITAPGETQYF
>TRBV18|TRBJ1-1
CASSRDSMNTEAFF
>TRBV4-2|TRBJ2-7
CASSPSGLTTYEQYF
>TRBV28|TRBJ1-2
CASSSNRVGYTF
>TRBV18|TRBJ2-6
CASSLGASGANVLTF
>TRBV6-6|TRBJ1-3
CASSFQGNTIYF
>TRBV7-3|TRBJ1-2
CASSRGEGYGYTF
>TRBV19|TRBJ1-5
CASSGGGQPQHF
>TRBV19|TRBJ2-1
CASSISPPNEQFF
>TRBV30|TRBJ2-2
CAWDEGSGELFF
>TRBV7-2|TRBJ1-4
CASSFPPGEKLFF
>TRBV19|TRBJ1-1
CASSPPTGWTEAFF
>TRBV3-1/TRBV3-2|TRBJ1-1
CASSPQGTEAFF
>TRBV5-8|TRBJ1-2
CASSPDTDYGYTF
>TRBV27|TRBJ2-1
CASSFGAGEQFF
>TRBV6-5|TRBJ1-3
CASTENWGANTIYF